What follows are 4 T cell receptor beta chains derived from one specimen sequenced in a study of cytomegalovirus exposure and HLA in healthy donors. Researchers ran the PCR with 60 Vbeta and 13 Jbeta primers. TCRdb keeps only in-frame clones here, not all; method: immunoSEQ multiplex PCR. The sample records roughly 100,000 clones, approximately 82% being singletons. The sequenced sample consisted of PBMCs. These receptors were taken from a man in his forties or fifties in good health and CMV-seropositive.

V usage is TRBV7-8 and J usage is TRBJ2-5, with 7 bases identical to TRBD2. The CDR3 length is 13 residues. CDR1 is SGHVS and CDR2 is FQNEAQ in the germline V gene. Trimming cost V 3 bases and J 5 bases; bases outside gene matches: 3. The CDR3, as DNA: TGTGCCAGCAGCTTCAGACTAGCTGAGACCCAGTACTTC. It specifies CASSFRLAETQYF.

This sequence joins TRBV28 and TRBJ2-3; 10 positions match TRBD2. After removal of 6 bases from V and 1 base from J, the junction contained 13 bases not matched to a gene. The CDR3 covers 18 residues. Germline-derived CDR1 and CDR2 are MDHEN and SYDVKM. For the CDR3, the DNA is TGTGCCAGCAGGCTGACAGGGATAGCGGGGGGACGCACAGATACGCAGTATTTT. Amino acids: CASRLTGIAGGRTDTQYF.

This chain joins TRBV7-3 and TRBJ2-7, with 7 bases fitting TRBD2. The V gene end was trimmed by 0 bases and the J gene end by 4 bases; junction bases not matched to a gene: 6. The germline CDR1 and CDR2 sequences are SGHTA and FQGTGA. The CDR3 extends over 15 amino acids. The CDR3 loop is CASSLTGGETYEQYF. The CDR3 region has the DNA TGTGCCAGCAGCTTAACGGGGGGGGAGACGTACGAGCAGTACTTC. Drawing the rest from reference TRBV7-3 and TRBJ2-7, the complete variable domain is GAGVSQTPSNKVTEKGKYVELRCDPISGHTALYWYRQSLGQGPEFLIYFQGTGAADDSGLPNDRFFAVRPEGSVSTLKIQRTERGDSAVYLCASSLTGGETYEQYFGPGTRLTVT.

V gene TRBV11-3 combines with J gene TRBJ2-3, with 7 bases that match TRBD1. This CDR3 spans 15 amino acids. With V trimmed by 5 bases and J by 0 bases, 5 bases remained unmatched. CDR1 is SGHNT and CDR2 is YENEEA in the germline V gene. The CDR3 here is CASSQGDRSTDTQYF. CDR3 sequence (DNA): TGTGCCAGCAGCCAGGGGGACAGAAGCACAGATACGCAGTATTTT.